Below, 8 T cell receptor beta chains from the same sample are listed, as sequenced in a study of high-grade serous ovarian cancer treatment subgroups. Data came from immunoSEQ multiplex PCR; TCRdb stores just in-frame clones and leaves some out. The sample lists several thousand clones, roughly 71% occurring once. Tumor samples were obtained before definitive surgery or chemotherapy. Sequencing was carried out using tumor tissue. Receptors were obtained from a human donor with high-grade serous ovarian cancer.

The chain employs TRBV5-1 and TRBJ2-1; the match to TRBD2 covers 10 bases. V dropped 2 bases and J dropped 3; count of bases not matched to a gene: 5. Per the germline V gene, CDR1 is SGHRS and CDR2 is YFSETQ. The CDR3 spans 16 residues. In DNA, the CDR3 is TGCGCCAGCAGCTTATTAGCGGGGGGCGGCTACAATGAGCAGTTCTTC. Protein product: CASSLLAGGGYNEQFF.

In this sample, this clone turned up a few times. The gene calls are TRBV19 and TRBJ1-3; D call uncertain. There are 13 residues in the CDR3. Germline assignment: CDR1 LNHDA and CDR2 SQIVND (reference sequence). V gave up 3 bases and J gave up 2 bases, with 5 bases separating them. CDR3 coding DNA: TGTGCCAGTAGTATTAATCCTGGAAACACCATATATTTT. This gives the protein CASSINPGNTIYF.

J is TRBJ2-7 and V is TRBV6-1; D is possibly TRBD1 (6 bases). The CDR3 is 13 residues long. Germline V gene lookup returns CDR1 MNHNS and CDR2 SASEGT. With 0 bases removed from V and 12 bases from J, the gap between germline ends came to 15 bases. Here the CDR3 reads CASSEAGTPKRYF. The CDR3 coding sequence is TGTGCCAGCAGTGAAGCGGGGACACCAAAGCGGTACTTC.

The CDR3 DNA reads TGTGCCTGGAGTGTATTTGTCCCGATTTGGACTGGCGGGGGATACAATGAGCAGTTCTTC. Protein product: CAWSVFVPIWTGGGYNEQFF. The chain recombines TRBV30 with TRBJ2-1; 7 nucleotides align to TRBD2. The CDR3 sequence is 20 residues long. V dropped 0 bases and J dropped 4; count of bases not matched to a gene: 21. CDR1 and CDR2 (germline): GTSNPN, SVGIG (reference sequence). The variable domain in full, completed from reference TRBV30 and TRBJ2-1, reads SQTIHQWPATLVQPVGSPLSLECTVEGTSNPNLYWYRQAAGRGLQLLFYSVGIGQISSEVPQNLSASRPQDRQFILSSKKLLLSDSGFYLCAWSVFVPIWTGGGYNEQFFGPGTRLTVL.

V and J are TRBV11-1 and TRBJ2-5; 13 nucleotides align to TRBD2. V was pared by 0 bases and J by 5 bases, with 6 bases of the junction left unmatched. CDR1 and CDR2 (germline): SGHAT, FQDESV (reference sequence). The CDR3 has 17 amino acids. The CDR3 DNA reads as TGTGCCAGCAGCTTAGCGATTGGGACTAGCGGGGATGAGACCCAGTACTTC. Encoded protein: CASSLAIGTSGDETQYF.

This clone rates as medium-sized. The V gene is TRBV7-9, the J gene TRBJ1-1; 7 bases are shared with TRBD1. This CDR3 region has 13 residues. V shed 7 bases, J shed 3 bases, and the junction held 5 bases outside the gene matches. CDR1 and CDR2 (germline): SEHNR, FQNEAQ (reference sequence). CDR3 residues: CASTRGDDTEAFF. CDR3 nucleotides: TGTGCCAGCACCAGGGGGGACGACACTGAAGCTTTCTTT. Complete variable domain (other parts from reference TRBV7-9 and TRBJ1-1): DTGVSQNPRHKITKRGQNVTFRCDPISEHNRLYWYRQTLGQGPEFLTYFQNEAQLEKSRLLSDRFSAERPKGSFSTLEIQRTEQGDSAMYLCASTRGDDTEAFFGQGTRLTVV.

The chain is built from TRBV5-4 and TRBJ2-7; 14 bases are a match to TRBD2. Germline loops: CDR1 SGHNT, CDR2 YYREEE (reference sequence). V dropped 4 bases and J dropped 0; count of bases not matched to a gene: 3. This CDR3 spans 16 amino acids. CDR3 residues: CASSGGLAGGSYEQYF. CDR3 nucleotides: TGTGCCAGCAGCGGAGGACTAGCGGGGGGCTCCTACGAGCAGTACTTC.

The chain has TRBV7-2 and TRBJ2-1, with D unclear. Trimming cost V 1 base and J 4 bases, with 11 bases left between them. The length of the CDR3 is 15 residues. Germline V CDR1 and CDR2: SGHTA, FQGNSA. In nucleotides, the CDR3 is TGTGCCAGCAGCTTAGAAGTTGGGCAGTACAATGAGCAGTTCTTC. Amino acids: CASSLEVGQYNEQFF. The entire variable domain, with the rest obtained from reference TRBV7-2 and TRBJ2-1, is as follows: GAGVSQSPSNKVTEKGKDVELRCDPISGHTALYWYRQSLGQGLEFLIYFQGNSAPDKSGLPSDRFSAERTGGSVSTLTIQRTQQEDSAVYLCASSLEVGQYNEQFFGPGTRLTVL.